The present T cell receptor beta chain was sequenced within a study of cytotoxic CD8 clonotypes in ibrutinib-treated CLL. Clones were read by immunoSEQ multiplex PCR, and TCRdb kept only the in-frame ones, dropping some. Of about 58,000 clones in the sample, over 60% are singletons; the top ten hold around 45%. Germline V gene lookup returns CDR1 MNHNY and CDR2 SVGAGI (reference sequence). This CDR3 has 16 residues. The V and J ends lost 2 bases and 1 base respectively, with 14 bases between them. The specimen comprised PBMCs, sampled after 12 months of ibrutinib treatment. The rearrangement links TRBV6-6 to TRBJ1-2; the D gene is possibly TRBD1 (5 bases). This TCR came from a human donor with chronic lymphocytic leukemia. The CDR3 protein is CASSYVRGHFNYGYTF. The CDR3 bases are TGTGCCAGCAGTTACGTACGCGGACATTTTAACTATGGCTACACCTTC.